These T cell receptor beta chains were read from a single sample in a study of cytomegalovirus exposure and HLA in healthy donors. Some clones are missing from TCRdb's copy, which holds only in-frame ones; the method was immunoSEQ multiplex PCR. The table shows 150,000 to 180,000 clones, with 86% occurring only once. Sequenced: PBMCs. These receptors were collected from a man aged 18-30 years in good health and CMV-seropositive. The CDR3 runs from the conserved cysteine through the conserved F or W. D genes are given only for firm matches. Size tells how often a clone was seen (once, few, many) or the class of an expanded clone, and some rows leave it out.

D	V	J	length	size	CDR3	DNA
NA	TRBV7-9	TRBJ1-4	15	NA	CASSLKMTGNEKLFF	TGTGCCAGCAGCTTAAAAATGACGGGGAATGAAAAACTGTTTTTT
NA	TRBV5-1	TRBJ2-1	15	NA	CASSLGGASYNEQFF	TGCGCCAGCAGCTTGGGCGGGGCCTCCTACAATGAGCAGTTCTTC
TRBD1	TRBV6-1	TRBJ1-3	15	NA	CASTPRQGSGNTIYF	TGTGCCAGCACCCCCCGACAGGGCTCTGGAAACACCATATATTTT
TRBD2	TRBV7-3	TRBJ2-5	16	NA	CASSLGLAGGQETQYF	TGTGCCAGCAGCTTGGGACTAGCGGGGGGCCAAGAGACCCAGTACTTC
NA	TRBV29-1	TRBJ2-5	12	NA	CSVRGTAETQYF	TGCAGCGTTCGGGGAACGGCAGAGACCCAGTACTTC
TRBD1	TRBV6-6	TRBJ2-6	16	NA	CASSYQDRVGANVLTF	TGTGCCAGCAGTTACCAAGACAGGGTCGGGGCCAACGTCCTGACTTTC
NA	TRBV29-1	TRBJ2-6	16	NA	CSVAAGSSPGANVLTF	TGCAGCGTTGCTGCAGGGTCTTCCCCTGGGGCCAACGTCCTGACTTTC
NA	TRBV5-4	TRBJ2-5	16	NA	CASSLAGSVPQETQYF	TGTGCCAGCAGCTTAGCCGGGAGCGTCCCCCAAGAGACCCAGTACTTC
TRBD1	TRBV18	TRBJ2-5	15	NA	CASSQGTGGLETQYF	TGTGCCAGCTCACAGGGGACAGGGGGTTTGGAGACCCAGTACTTC
TRBD1	TRBV15	TRBJ2-7	17	NA	CATSTPPQNRGSYEQYF	TGTGCCACCAGCACCCCGCCGCAAAACAGGGGTTCCTACGAGCAGTACTTC
NA	TRBV5-6	TRBJ2-5	13	NA	CASSLEGEETQYF	TGTGCCAGCAGCTTGGAAGGGGAAGAGACCCAGTACTTC
NA	TRBV6-5	TRBJ1-5	15	NA	CASSLTGRGNQPQHF	TGTGCCAGCAGCTTAACGGGGAGAGGGAATCAGCCCCAGCATTTT
NA	TRBV9	TRBJ2-1	16	NA	CASSVGAGALYNEQFF	TGTGCCAGCAGCGTAGGGGCGGGGGCCCTTTACAATGAGCAGTTCTTC
NA	TRBV6-5	TRBJ1-1	14	once	CASSSLGVNTEAFF	TGTGCCAGCAGTTCTCTCGGGGTAAACACTGAAGCTTTCTTT
NA	TRBV19	TRBJ2-7	13	once	CASKGVTDYEQYF	TGTGCCAGTAAGGGGGTTACGGACTACGAGCAGTACTTC
NA	TRBV7-8	TRBJ2-7	15	NA	CASSLAGDIRYEQYF	TGTGCCAGCAGCTTAGCGGGGGACATCCGTTACGAGCAGTACTTC
TRBD2	TRBV2	TRBJ2-1	16	NA	CASSEGGGAAYNEQFF	TGTGCCAGCAGTGAAGGGGGGGGAGCCGCCTACAATGAGCAGTTCTTC
NA	TRBV18	TRBJ2-1	16	NA	CASSPLGTSRNNEQFF	TGTGCCAGCTCACCCCTCGGCACTAGCCGAAACAATGAGCAGTTCTTC
NA	TRBV7-2	TRBJ1-4	14	NA	CASSPQGHAEKLFF	TGTGCCAGCAGCCCTCAGGGGCACGCTGAAAAACTGTTTTTT
NA	TRBV28	TRBJ2-1	14	NA	CASSWGLEYNEQFF	TGTGCCAGCAGTTGGGGACTGGAGTACAATGAGCAGTTCTTC
TRBD1	TRBV5-1	TRBJ1-4	14	once	CASGGGPPSEKLFF	TGCGCCAGCGGAGGGGGCCCTCCTTCTGAAAAACTGTTTTTT
NA	TRBV5-4	TRBJ2-5	13	NA	CASSPPGGETQYF	TGTGCCAGCAGCCCACCCGGAGGGGAGACCCAGTACTTC
NA	TRBV6-5	TRBJ2-7	12	NA	CASLGPGPEQYF	TGTGCCAGCCTAGGGCCAGGGCCCGAGCAGTACTTC
TRBD1	TRBV18	TRBJ1-5	15	once	CASSPPSGQDQPQHF	TGTGCCAGCTCACCACCCTCGGGACAGGATCAGCCCCAGCATTTT
NA	TRBV6-1	TRBJ1-5	15	NA	CASSERGDSNQPQHF	TGTGCCAGCAGTGAACGGGGGGATAGCAATCAGCCCCAGCATTTT
NA	TRBV11-2	TRBJ1-1	15	NA	CASSSEGWGATEAFF	TGTGCCAGCAGCTCCGAGGGATGGGGAGCCACTGAAGCTTTCTTT
TRBD1	TRBV5-1	TRBJ1-1	15	once	CASSTRQGGNTEAFF	TGCGCCAGCAGCACGCGACAGGGGGGAAACACTGAAGCTTTCTTT
TRBD2	TRBV15	TRBJ2-1	18	NA	CATSRLTSGRLDYNEQFF	TGTGCCACCAGCAGATTAACTAGCGGGAGGTTAGACTACAATGAGCAGTTCTTC
TRBD2	TRBV7-2	TRBJ2-1	14	NA	CASSLIAGYNEQFF	TGTGCCAGCAGCTTGATAGCGGGGTACAATGAGCAGTTCTTC
TRBD1	TRBV7-2	TRBJ1-1	14	NA	CASSEITGVTEAFF	TGTGCCAGCAGCGAGATTACAGGGGTGACTGAAGCTTTCTTT
NA	TRBV5-1	TRBJ1-1	15	NA	CASSSSPPVNTEAFF	TGCGCCAGCTCGTCTAGTCCGCCTGTGAACACTGAAGCTTTCTTT
TRBD2	TRBV4-3	TRBJ2-3	16	NA	CASSQDGREVTDTQYF	TGCGCCAGCAGCCAAGATGGTCGGGAGGTCACAGATACGCAGTATTTT
TRBD2	TRBV10-3	TRBJ2-5	18	NA	CAISPGTRGPSPPETQYF	TGTGCCATCAGCCCCGGGACTAGGGGTCCCTCCCCCCCAGAGACCCAGTACTTC
NA	TRBV9	TRBJ2-3	16	NA	CASSEDSLVSTDTQYF	TGTGCCAGCAGCGAGGACTCGCTGGTATCAACAGATACGCAGTATTTT
NA	TRBV11-2	TRBJ2-3	14	NA	CASSLAAITDTQYF	TGTGCCAGCAGCTTGGCAGCGATCACAGATACGCAGTATTTT
TRBD2	TRBV9	TRBJ2-1	15	NA	CASSAPAGGRGEQFF	TGTGCCAGCAGCGCTCCCGCGGGAGGGCGCGGTGAGCAGTTCTTC
TRBD1	TRBV5-1	TRBJ1-5	16	NA	CASSLGQGAGNQPQHF	TGCGCCAGCAGCTTGGGACAGGGGGCCGGCAATCAGCCCCAGCATTTT
NA	TRBV7-9	TRBJ2-1	12	NA	CASSLDVRGQFF	TGTGCCAGCAGCTTAGATGTGAGAGGGCAGTTCTTC
TRBD1	TRBV7-3	TRBJ2-7	15	once	CASSRTGQGKHEQYF	TGTGCCAGCAGCAGGACGGGACAGGGGAAACACGAGCAGTACTTC
NA	TRBV19	TRBJ2-7	13	NA	CASSSGQLYEQYF	TGTGCCAGTAGCTCGGGACAACTCTACGAGCAGTACTTC
NA	TRBV7-2	TRBJ1-2	16	NA	CASSLGPIQGDYGYTF	TGTGCCAGCAGCTTAGGACCCATACAGGGTGACTATGGCTACACCTTC
TRBD2	TRBV10-3	TRBJ2-3	15	NA	CAISLGLAGTDTQYF	TGTGCCATCAGCCTCGGACTAGCGGGCACAGATACGCAGTATTTT
TRBD1	TRBV10-2	TRBJ1-2	15	NA	CASSESDRASYGYTF	TGCGCCAGCAGTGAGTCGGACAGGGCCAGTTATGGCTACACCTTC
NA	TRBV18	TRBJ1-3	16	NA	CASSQSTVLSGNTIYF	TGTGCCAGCTCGCAGTCGACAGTTCTCTCTGGAAACACCATATATTTT
TRBD1	TRBV2	TRBJ1-2	13	few	CASRRQGIYGYTF	TGTGCCAGCAGAAGACAGGGGATCTATGGCTACACCTTC
NA	TRBV9	TRBJ2-3	13	NA	CASSRGGTDTQYF	TGTGCCAGCTCTAGGGGCGGCACAGATACGCAGTATTTT
NA	TRBV25-1	TRBJ2-7	12	NA	CASSEAGYEQYF	TGTGCCAGCAGTGAAGCGGGCTACGAGCAGTACTTC
NA	TRBV7-9	TRBJ1-2	12	NA	CASSLIVEYCTF	TGTGCCAGCAGCTTAATTGTCGAGTATTGCACCTTC
NA	TRBV6-5	TRBJ2-1	13	NA	CASSYTGHPSQFF	TGTGCCAGCAGTTACACGGGACACCCAAGCCAGTTCTTC
TRBD1	TRBV12-5	TRBJ1-2	16	NA	CASGLDFTQGGSGYTF	TGTGCTAGTGGTTTGGATTTCACTCAAGGGGGCAGTGGCTACACCTTC
NA	TRBV5-1	TRBJ2-1	15	NA	CASSLGGAPRDEQFF	TGCGCCAGCAGCTTGGGTGGGGCCCCTAGGGATGAGCAGTTCTTC
NA	TRBV29-1	TRBJ1-3	13	NA	CSVEGGLGNTIYF	TGCAGCGTTGAAGGAGGCCTGGGAAACACCATATATTTT
TRBD2	TRBV5-5	TRBJ2-7	15	NA	CASSFITSGGYEQYF	TGTGCCAGCAGCTTTATTACTAGCGGGGGCTACGAGCAGTACTTC
NA	TRBV4-2	TRBJ1-2	13	NA	CASSPGGAIGYTF	TGTGCCAGCAGCCCCGGCGGTGCCATTGGCTACACCTTC
NA	TRBV5-6	TRBJ2-1	15	NA	CASSFLADSNNEQFF	TGTGCCAGCAGCTTCTTAGCGGATTCGAACAATGAGCAGTTCTTC
TRBD1	TRBV27	TRBJ1-2	15	NA	CASSSRTGVGYGYTF	TGTGCCAGCAGTTCCAGGACAGGGGTTGGCTATGGCTACACCTTC